The 10 T cell receptor beta chains given below trace back to one sample, sequenced in a study of T cells after yellow fever vaccination. TCRdb re-analysed the 5' RACE reads in MiXCR, keeping a single row per CDR3 protein. This table holds under 400,000 distinct CDR3 sequences, 9.5% to 13% found once. Sequencing used PBMCs, obtained on the day of the first yellow fever vaccination. The receptors come from a man younger than 30 who received the YFV17D yellow fever vaccine.

With respect to this clonotype: This sequence may be a read error, since a much larger clone differs from it by one base. Since the CDR3 does not end with the conserved phenylalanine or tryptophan, this likely comes from a read error. V is TRBV28 and J is TRBJ1-2; 8 positions agree with TRBD1. The CDR3 has 14 amino acids. Trimming removed 8 bases from V and 5 bases from J; junction bases left unmatched: 10. CDR1 and CDR2 (germline): MDHEN, SYDVKM. The DNA for the CDR3 is TGTGCCAGCCTAACAGGGGGGCACGGGTATGGCTACACCTCC. This gives the protein CASLTGGHGYGYTS.

V gene TRBV27 combines with J gene TRBJ1-2; a possible D gene is TRBD1 (6 bases). This CDR3 spans 13 amino acids. The V end lost 8 bases, the J end lost 7 bases, and 17 bases lay between the germline ends. Germline values: CDR1 MNHEY, CDR2 SMNVEV (reference sequence). The CDR3 bases are TGTGCCAGCGGTAAGCGGGACACTGCTGGCTACACCTTC. It codes for CASGKRDTAGYTF.

The chain joins TRBV25-1 to TRBJ1-1; tentatively, D is TRBD1 (6 bases). Trimming cost V 6 bases and J 2 bases, with 10 bases left between them. Germline lookup yields CDR1 MGHDK and CDR2 SYGVNS. This CDR3 is built from 13 residues. Here the CDR3 DNA reads TGTGCCAGCAGGTGGACAGCAAACACTGAAGCTTTCTTT. Residues: CASRWTANTEAFF.

The chain combines TRBV15 with TRBJ2-3, with 9 bases aligning to TRBD2. Per the germline V gene, CDR1 is LNHNV and CDR2 is YYDKDF (reference sequence). This CDR3 comprises 15 residues. V was clipped by 5 bases and J by 2 bases; unmatched bases: 5. The CDR3 sequence is CATSGGLAYTDTQYF. The CDR3, as DNA: TGTGCCACCAGCGGGGGACTAGCCTACACAGATACGCAGTATTTT.

DNA of the CDR3: TGTGCCAGCAGCCCCGGGCAGTACTATGGCTACACCTTC. Protein product: CASSPGQYYGYTF. This chain links TRBV5-8 with TRBJ1-2; D call uncertain. CDR1 is SGHTS, CDR2 YDEGEE, per germline. The CDR3 runs to 13 residues. The V end was cut by 4 bases, the J end by 3 bases, with 10 bases between.

This clonotype was seen a handful of times. This chain links TRBV4-3 with TRBJ1-4, with 7 nucleotides matching TRBD1. The CDR3 totals 14 residues. J lost 10 bases, V lost 1 base, and 6 bases had no gene match. Germline CDR1 reads LGHNA; CDR2 reads YSLEER. DNA of the CDR3: TGCGCCAGCAGCCAAGTTTTGACAGGGCGAAAACTGTTTTTT. Translated: CASSQVLTGRKLFF.

The rearrangement uses TRBV7-9 and TRBJ2-7; 7 bases are shared with TRBD1. Trimming removed 2 bases from V and 5 bases from J; junction bases left unmatched: 6. CDR3 length: 14 amino acids. CDR1 and CDR2 (germline): SEHNR, FQNEAQ (reference sequence). The CDR3 is CASSLTRGSHEQYF. The DNA of the CDR3 is TGTGCCAGCAGCTTAACCAGGGGGTCACACGAGCAGTACTTC.

This clonotype was observed a handful of times. This chain uses TRBV7-2 with TRBJ1-3; D perhaps matches TRBD1 (6 bases). Trimming took off 5 bases at V and 4 bases at J, with 12 bases between the two ends. This CDR3 comprises 14 residues. CDR1 and CDR2 (germline): SGHTA, FQGNSA. The CDR3 protein is CASSIQGSGNTIYF. DNA of the CDR3: TGTGCCAGCAGCATACAGGGTTCCGGAAACACCATATATTTT.

The chain employs TRBV5-1 and TRBJ2-3; no clear D gene. Germline V gene data show CDR1 as SGHRS and CDR2 as YFSETQ. Trimming removed 0 bases at V and 5 bases at J, with 10 bases between. The CDR3 has 14 amino acids. The CDR3 sequence is CASSLARLGDTQYF. The CDR3 bases are TGCGCCAGCAGCTTGGCTAGGCTGGGAGATACGCAGTATTTT.

The chain links TRBV11-2 to TRBJ2-5; 11 bases match TRBD2. Trimming cost V 4 bases and J 4 bases; bases outside gene matches: 5. CDR1 is SGHAT and CDR2 is FQNNGV in the germline V gene. CDR3 length equals 15 residues. The CDR3 protein is CASSWSGTSGETQYF. DNA of the CDR3: TGTGCCAGCAGCTGGTCCGGGACTAGCGGAGAGACCCAGTACTTC.